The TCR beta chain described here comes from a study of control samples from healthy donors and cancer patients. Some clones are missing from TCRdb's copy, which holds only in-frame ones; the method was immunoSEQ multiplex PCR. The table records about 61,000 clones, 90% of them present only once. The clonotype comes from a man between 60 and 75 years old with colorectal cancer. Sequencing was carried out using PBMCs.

The CDR3: CASSPGGEQYF. The CDR3 DNA follows: TGTGCCAGCAGTCCCGGGGGGGAGCAGTACTTC. The V gene is TRBV6-5, the J gene TRBJ2-7, with 7 bases identical to TRBD2. This CDR3 spans 11 amino acids. The V segment lost 5 bases and the J segment 7 bases; nucleotides outside the gene matches: 2. Germline V gene sequence: CDR1 MNHEY, CDR2 SVGAGI.